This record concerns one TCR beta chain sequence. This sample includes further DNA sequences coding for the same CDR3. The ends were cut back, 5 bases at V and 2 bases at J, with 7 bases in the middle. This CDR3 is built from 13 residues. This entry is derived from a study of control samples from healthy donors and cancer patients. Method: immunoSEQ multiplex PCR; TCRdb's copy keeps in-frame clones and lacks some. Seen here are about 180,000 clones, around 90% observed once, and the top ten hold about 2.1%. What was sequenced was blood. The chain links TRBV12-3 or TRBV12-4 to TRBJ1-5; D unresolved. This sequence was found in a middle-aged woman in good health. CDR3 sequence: CASSRRGNQPQHF. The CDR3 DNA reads TGTGCCAGCAGTCGGAGGGGCAATCAGCCCCAGCATTTT.